Listed here are 26 T cell receptor beta chains from one sample, sequenced in a study of blood T cell repertoires in COVID-19. The repertoire was sequenced with immunoSEQ multiplex PCR; TCRdb's copy has only in-frame clones and lacks some. Among 110,000 to 150,000 clones listed, about 82% were seen once. Sequenced material: peripheral blood. The receptors shown here come from a woman aged 55-75 years with acute or convalescent COVID-19.

The chain joins TRBV5-1 to TRBJ2-2, with D possibly matching TRBD1 (6 bases). The CDR3 sequence is 15 residues long. CDR1 is SGHRS and CDR2 is YFSETQ in the germline V gene. V lost 7 bases to trimming and J lost 0 bases, with 13 bases between them. The CDR3 loop reads CASRWTASNTGELFF. Here the CDR3 DNA reads TGCGCCAGCCGCTGGACAGCCTCGAACACCGGGGAGCTGTTTTTT.

This chain uses TRBV9 with TRBJ1-5; D perhaps matches TRBD1 (6 bases). Per germline, CDR1 SGDLS and CDR2 YYNGEE. Trimming pared 3 bases from V and 2 bases from J, leaving 9 bases between. This CDR3 is 14 amino acids long. CDR3: CASSADSRNQPQHF. CDR3 nucleotide sequence: TGTGCCAGCAGCGCGGACAGCCGCAATCAGCCCCAGCATTTT.

V gene TRBV6-6 combines with J gene TRBJ1-2, with D tentatively TRBD1 (6 bases). The CDR3 loop spans 15 amino acids. Germline assignment: CDR1 MNHNY and CDR2 SVGAGI (reference sequence). With 5 bases removed from V and 0 bases from J, the gap between germline ends came to 13 bases. The CDR3 coding sequence is TGTGCCAGCAGTCCCGGACAGCAAGCTAACTATGGCTACACCTTC. It yields the protein CASSPGQQANYGYTF.

This clone was found a few times. The rearrangement uses TRBV6-5 and TRBJ1-3, with 7 bases identical to TRBD1. The CDR3 is made up of 14 amino acids. Losses at the gene ends were 8 bases for V and 4 bases for J; bases not matched to a gene: 8. CDR1 and CDR2 from the germline V gene are MNHEY and SVGAGI. The CDR3: CASGDRTLGNTIYF. CDR3 nucleotides: TGTGCCAGCGGGGACAGAACGCTCGGAAACACCATATATTTT.

The V and J genes are TRBV28 and TRBJ2-3, with D perhaps matching TRBD1 (6 bases). The CDR3 has 15 amino acids. With 6 bases removed from V and 2 bases from J, the gap between germline ends came to 15 bases. Germline CDR1 and CDR2: MDHEN and SYDVKM. The CDR3 sequence is CASSPLGALTDTQYF. In DNA form, the CDR3 reads TGTGCCAGCAGCCCCTTGGGGGCCCTCACAGATACGCAGTATTTT.

This clone was picked up one time. The genes are TRBV5-1 and TRBJ2-2; D possibly corresponds to TRBD2 (5 bases). The length of the CDR3 is 15 residues. The V gene lost 1 base and the J gene lost 4 bases, with 11 bases spanning the gap. Germline V gives CDR1 SGHRS, CDR2 YFSETQ. The CDR3 DNA reads as TGCGCCAGCAGCTTGCTAGCCGGAGGCACCGGGGAGCTGTTTTTT. Protein product: CASSLLAGGTGELFF. The entire variable domain, with the rest obtained from reference TRBV5-1 and TRBJ2-2, is as follows: KAGVTQTPRYLIKTRGQQVTLSCSPISGHRSVSWYQQTPGQGLQFLFEYFSETQRNKGNFPGRFSGRQFSNSRSEMNVSTLELGDSALYLCASSLLAGGTGELFFGEGSRLTVL.

The chain is built from TRBV3-1 (or the pseudogene TRBV3-2) and TRBJ2-2, with 14 nucleotides matching TRBD2. The CDR3 loop spans 19 amino acids. CDR1 and CDR2 (germline): LGHDT, YNNKEL (reference sequence). Losses at the gene ends were 0 bases for V and 1 base for J; bases not matched to a gene: 4. CDR3 nucleotide sequence: TGTGCCAGCAGCCAAGATGGACTAGCGGGGGGAATGAACACCGGGGAGCTGTTTTTT. Translating gives CASSQDGLAGGMNTGELFF.

J is TRBJ2-7 and V is TRBV4-2; D is uncertain. Germline V gene sequence: CDR1 LGHNA, CDR2 YNFKEQ. V lost 4 bases, J lost 3 bases, and 16 bases lay in between. This CDR3 is 15 amino acids long. The CDR3: CASSPGTIASYEQYF. The CDR3 region has the DNA TGTGCCAGCAGCCCCGGCACTATAGCAAGCTACGAGCAGTACTTC.

This clone was seen only once. The chain combines TRBV11-3 with TRBJ1-4, with TRBD1 as a possible D gene (6 bases). The CDR3 length is 15 residues. From germline, CDR1 is SGHNT and CDR2 YENEEA. The V end was cut by 3 bases, the J end by 5 bases, with 13 bases between. CDR3 loop: CASSFPGHGNEKLFF. CDR3 DNA: TGTGCCAGCAGCTTCCCGGGACACGGGAATGAAAAACTGTTTTTT.

As DNA, the CDR3 is TGTGCCAGCAGCGCGCAGGGGGCGGCTAATGAAAAACTGTTTTTT. This encodes CASSAQGAANEKLFF. The chain couples TRBV9 to TRBJ1-4; TRBD1 aligns across 8 bases. From germline, CDR1 is SGDLS and CDR2 YYNGEE. The V segment lost 3 bases and the J segment 3 bases; nucleotides outside the gene matches: 4. This CDR3 is 15 amino acids long. Together with reference TRBV9 and TRBJ1-4, the CDR3 gives the full variable domain: DSGVTQTPKHLITATGQRVTLRCSPRSGDLSVYWYQQSLDQGLQFLIQYYNGEERAKGNILERFSAQQFPDLHSELNLSSLELGDSALYFCASSAQGAANEKLFFGSGTQLSVL.

The chain links TRBV11-3 to TRBJ1-2; D is perhaps TRBD1 (6 bases). V gave up 5 bases and J gave up 8 bases, with 15 bases separating them. The CDR3 runs 13 residues. The germline V gene has CDR1 SGHNT and CDR2 YENEEA. CDR3 sequence reads: CASSPTGLRGYTF. The CDR3 DNA follows: TGTGCCAGCAGCCCCACAGGGCTCCGAGGCTACACCTTC.

The chain joins TRBV7-2 to TRBJ1-5; a possible D gene is TRBD1 (5 bases). Germline V gene lookup returns CDR1 SGHTA and CDR2 FQGNSA. Trimming took off 5 bases at V and 5 bases at J, with 13 bases between the two ends. The CDR3 length is 14 residues. The CDR3 coding sequence is TGTGCCAGCAGCCCCACCCGCAGGGATCAGCCCCAGCATTTT. Translating gives CASSPTRRDQPQHF.

V gene TRBV5-6 combines with J gene TRBJ1-1; D is perhaps TRBD1 (5 bases). This CDR3 region has 13 residues. With 2 bases removed from V and 9 bases from J, the gap between germline ends came to 14 bases. Germline V gene data show CDR1 as SGHDT and CDR2 as YYEEEE. The CDR3 DNA follows: TGTGCCAGCAGCTTTCAGGGTACAGCTCAAGCTTTCTTT. The encoded protein is CASSFQGTAQAFF.

This clone is a singleton in its sample. This chain joins TRBV5-6 and TRBJ1-1; D is uncertain. The CDR3 loop spans 13 amino acids. Germline values: CDR1 SGHDT, CDR2 YYEEEE. Between the trimmed V and J ends, which lost 5 bases and 8 bases, there was a span of 16 bases. DNA of the CDR3: TGTGCCAGCAGGACCAGGCCCACGGGGGAAGCTTTCTTT. It is translated as CASRTRPTGEAFF. Full variable domain (missing parts from reference TRBV5-6 and TRBJ1-1): DAGVTQSPTHLIKTRGQQVTLRCSPKSGHDTVSWYQQALGQGPQFIFQYYEEEERQRGNFPDRFSGHQFPNYSSELNVNALLLGDSALYLCASRTRPTGEAFFGQGTRLTVV.

In this sample, this clone turned up once. V is TRBV28 and J is TRBJ1-3; weak D call: TRBD1 (5 bases). V was cut by 6 bases and J by 1 base, with 22 bases left in between. Germline V CDR1 and CDR2: MDHEN, SYDVKM. The CDR3 contains 18 residues. CDR3 sequence (DNA): TGTGCCAGCAGCCCTGGGACTTCTAGGGCCCTGTCTGGAAACACCATATATTTT. Residues: CASSPGTSRALSGNTIYF.

At least ten counts were recorded for this clone. The V gene is TRBV3-1 (or the pseudogene TRBV3-2), the J gene TRBJ1-1; D uncertain. V dropped 0 bases and J dropped 6 bases, with 20 bases sitting between them. The germline V gene has CDR1 LGHDT and CDR2 YNNKEL (reference sequence). CDR3 size: 17 residues. The CDR3 DNA reads as TGTGCCAGCAGCCAAGAATATATGCGGGGTTTGGGCCCTGAAGCTTTCTTT. Translation: CASSQEYMRGLGPEAFF.

V usage is TRBV12-2 and J usage is TRBJ1-6; the listed D gene, TRBD1, was not tested against the DNA. TRBV12-2 is a pseudogene locus. The CDR3 is made up of 16 amino acids. The CDR3 DNA follows: TGTGCAAGTCGCTTAGTGGCAGGGAAGGAAAATTCACCCCTCCACTTT. The encoded protein is CASRLVAGKENSPLHF.

A remark on this clone: Other DNA sequences in this specimen translate into the identical CDR3. The rearrangement uses TRBV5-1 and TRBJ2-3, with 8 bases aligning to TRBD1. In germline, CDR1 is SGHRS, CDR2 YFSETQ. The CDR3 is made up of 14 amino acids. After removal of 4 bases from V and 4 bases from J, the junction contained 5 bases not matched to a gene. This chain's CDR3 is CASSLGQGADTQYF. The CDR3 DNA reads TGCGCCAGCAGCCTCGGACAGGGTGCAGATACGCAGTATTTT. The full variable domain, completed using reference TRBV5-1 and TRBJ2-3, is KAGVTQTPRYLIKTRGQQVTLSCSPISGHRSVSWYQQTPGQGLQFLFEYFSETQRNKGNFPGRFSGRQFSNSRSEMNVSTLELGDSALYLCASSLGQGADTQYFGPGTRLTVL.

The chain is built from TRBV10-3 and TRBJ2-7; TRBD1 matches at 8 bases. The germline V gene has CDR1 ENHRY and CDR2 SYGVKD. This CDR3 comprises 15 residues. The V gene end was trimmed by 2 bases and the J gene end by 7 bases; junction bases not matched to a gene: 10. The CDR3 spells CAISEEDRVYREQYF. CDR3 bases: TGTGCCATCAGTGAGGAGGACAGGGTTTATCGGGAGCAGTACTTC.

This clone has only one observation. The rearrangement links TRBV11-3 to TRBJ2-7; a weak D match, TRBD2 (5 bases). CDR1 and CDR2 from the germline V gene are SGHNT and YENEEA. V lost 5 bases to trimming and J lost 4 bases, with 12 bases between them. The CDR3 is made up of 13 amino acids. This CDR3 reads CASSQRSLYEQYF. The CDR3 DNA is TGTGCCAGCAGCCAGCGGTCCTTGTACGAGCAGTACTTC.

V and J are TRBV6-5 and TRBJ1-2; 7 nucleotides line up with TRBD1. Germline values: CDR1 MNHEY, CDR2 SVGAGI. V dropped 2 bases and J dropped 6; count of bases not matched to a gene: 9. This CDR3 comprises 15 residues. CDR3 DNA: TGTGCCAGCAGTTACCGACTCGAGGGGGCACATGGCTACACCTTC. This codes for CASSYRLEGAHGYTF.

This sequence joins TRBV15 and TRBJ1-2; possible D gene TRBD1, 6 bases. This CDR3 contains 19 residues. Trimming cost V 3 bases and J 1 base, with 24 bases left between them. Per germline, CDR1 LNHNV and CDR2 YYDKDF (reference sequence). Here the CDR3 DNA reads TGTGCCACCAGCAGCGAAGGGGGGGCACTGAGCTACAATAACTATGGCTACACCTTC. Encoded protein: CATSSEGGALSYNNYGYTF.

The V call is TRBV4-1, the J call TRBJ1-2; 7 bases map to TRBD1. Germline-derived CDR1 and CDR2 are MGHRA and YSYEKL. The CDR3 covers 15 residues. With 1 base clipped from V and 5 bases from J, the junction kept 7 bases outside the gene matches. The CDR3 reads CASSQGVTGEYGYTF. CDR3 DNA: TGCGCCAGCAGCCAAGGGGTTACAGGGGAATATGGCTACACCTTC.

This clone came up once. The rearrangement uses TRBV5-1 and TRBJ2-5; no definite D call. This CDR3 has 14 amino acids. The V gene's germline CDR1 is SGHRS and CDR2 YFSETQ. Trimming took off 1 base at V and 3 bases at J, with 10 bases between the two ends. This chain's CDR3 is CASSLSWQEETQYF. The CDR3 DNA reads TGCGCCAGCAGCTTGAGTTGGCAGGAAGAGACCCAGTACTTC.

The sample holds a few counts of this clone. The chain combines TRBV18 with TRBJ1-2; D call uncertain. The CDR3 extends over 17 amino acids. V lost 2 bases to trimming and J lost 4 bases, with 20 bases between them. Germline V gene lookup returns CDR1 KGHSH and CDR2 LQKENI. This chain's CDR3 is CASSPIGRNSRSYGYTF. DNA of the CDR3: TGTGCCAGCTCACCAATTGGCAGGAATTCGCGAAGCTATGGCTACACCTTC.

This chain connects TRBV7-2 to TRBJ2-3, with D possibly TRBD2 on 6 matching bases. Germline V gene sequence: CDR1 SGHTA, CDR2 FQGNSA. With 1 base removed from V and 8 bases from J, the gap between germline ends came to 25 bases. The CDR3 contains 18 residues. The CDR3, as DNA: TGTGCCAGCAGCTTAGGGAGGGGAACCGGAGCAATGGGAGGTACGCAGTATTTT. Protein: CASSLGRGTGAMGGTQYF.